These T cell receptor beta chains were read from a single sample in a study of T-cell reconstitution after alpha-beta-depleted transplantation in children. TCRdb called the PCR reads again in MiXCR, with one record for every CDR3 protein. The sample carries hundreds of thousands of distinct CDR3 sequences, around 14% recorded once. The sequenced sample was PBMCs, obtained before TCRalphabeta/CD19-depleted stem cell transplant. These receptors were collected from a girl aged 2 to 9 with congenital amegakaryocytic thrombocytopenia, due to receive a stem cell transplant. CDR3s include the opening cysteine and the closing phenylalanine or tryptophan. The order of the fields is clone size, D gene, V gene, J gene, CDR3 DNA, CDR3 protein. D genes are given only for firm matches. Clone size is given for some rows only: seen once, a few or many times, or a class if the clone is expanded.

many	.	TRBV20-1	TRBJ2-7	TGCAGTGCTACAGCCGGGAGCCTCCTTTCCTACGAGCAGTACTTC	CSATAGSLLSYEQYF
many	.	TRBV6-2/TRBV6-3	TRBJ2-3	TGTGCCAGCAGGGGGGACCCCTACCCCACAGATACGCAGTATTTT	CASRGDPYPTDTQYF
few	.	TRBV11-2	TRBJ2-1	TGTGCCAGCAGCATAGGTGTTGGGTTGTACAATGAGCAGTTCTTC	CASSIGVGLYNEQFF
few	TRBD1	TRBV2	TRBJ2-7	TGTGCCAGCAGTGGAGGGACAGACTACGAGCAGTACTTC	CASSGGTDYEQYF
.	.	TRBV7-2	TRBJ2-3	TGTGCCAGCAGCTGGAGCCAAGGTGGGGATACGCAGTATTTT	CASSWSQGGDTQYF
many	.	TRBV20-1	TRBJ2-2	TGCAGTGCTAGATCCTCAATGGGGGGTTACACCGGGGAGCTGTTTTTT	CSARSSMGGYTGELFF
many	.	TRBV5-4	TRBJ2-1	TGTGCCAGCAGCTTGGATGGCGGAGGGTCCAATGAGCAGTTCTTC	CASSLDGGGSNEQFF
many	.	TRBV11-2	TRBJ2-5	TGTGCCAGCAGCTCCCGGTCACTCGCGGAGACCCAGTACTTC	CASSSRSLAETQYF
many	.	TRBV27	TRBJ2-1	TGTGCCAGCACCGAGGGAGTGAGCTCCTACAATGAGCAGTTCTTC	CASTEGVSSYNEQFF
many	.	TRBV20-1	TRBJ1-4	TGCAGTGTTTACGGACAGCAACCAACTAATGAAAAACTGTTTTTT	CSVYGQQPTNEKLFF
.	.	TRBV5-1	TRBJ1-1	TGCGCCAGCAGCCAAGAGTTGGGGACAAGAGAAGCTTTCTTT	CASSQELGTREAFF
.	.	TRBV5-1	TRBJ2-7	TGCGCCAGCTCCCAGGGGCCAACCTACGAGCAGTACTTC	CASSQGPTYEQYF
few	.	TRBV12-3/TRBV12-4	TRBJ2-5	TGTGCCAGCAGTCCCGACGGAGGGTCGGAGACCCAGTACTTC	CASSPDGGSETQYF
.	TRBD1	TRBV7-2	TRBJ1-6	TGTGCCAGCAGCTTAAGGGGACAGGGGGCGTTTGATTCACCCCTCCACTTT	CASSLRGQGAFDSPLHF
few	.	TRBV5-1	TRBJ1-2	TGCGCCAGCAGCTGGGAAACAGGTGTCTATGGCTACACCTTC	CASSWETGVYGYTF
many	TRBD2	TRBV20-1	TRBJ2-3	TGCAGTGCGCGCAGTACTAGCGGGAGTGCAGATACGCAGTATTTT	CSARSTSGSADTQYF
.	.	TRBV18	TRBJ1-3	TGTGCCAGCTCACCATTGCGGGCAGAGGGAAACACCATATATTTT	CASSPLRAEGNTIYF
many	.	TRBV15	TRBJ2-4	TGTGCCACCAGCAGAGACCCGCGTAGACTAGTGAAAGCCAAAAACATTCAGTACTTC	CATSRDPRRLVKAKNIQYF
many	.	TRBV4-1	TRBJ2-3	TGCGCCAGCAGCCCCAGTTTCGGGAGTTGGACAGATACGCAGTATTTT	CASSPSFGSWTDTQYF
many	TRBD2	TRBV5-5	TRBJ2-1	TGTGCCAGCAGCTTTCTACTAGCGGGACTTAATGAGCAGTTCTTC	CASSFLLAGLNEQFF
many	TRBD2	TRBV5-1	TRBJ2-5	TGCGCCAGCAGCCTGGGAGGGGCTAGCGGACAAGAGACCCAGTACTTC	CASSLGGASGQETQYF
many	.	TRBV12-3/TRBV12-4	TRBJ1-4	TGTGCCAGCAGTCCAACAGGTGATGAAAAACTGTTTTTT	CASSPTGDEKLFF
many	.	TRBV20-1	TRBJ2-7	TGCAGTGCTAGAGGTTGGCAGTCGAGGTACGAGCAGTACTTC	CSARGWQSRYEQYF
.	TRBD2	TRBV20-1	TRBJ2-3	TGCAGTGCTGGGCGCGGCGGGAGGGGCGGAGATACGCAGTATTTT	CSAGRGGRGGDTQYF
few	.	TRBV20-1	TRBJ2-1	TGCAGTGCTTCCCCGGGTCAGTCGGGTGAGCAGTTCTTC	CSASPGQSGEQFF
many	.	TRBV30	TRBJ2-7	TGTGCCTGGAGTGTCGGCGGCGAGCAGTACTTC	CAWSVGGEQYF
few	TRBD2	TRBV20-1	TRBJ2-3	TGCAGTGCCCCGGGACTAGCCACAGATACGCAGTATTTT	CSAPGLATDTQYF
.	.	TRBV10-3	TRBJ1-4	TGTGCCACCGGGTTCGGACAGAGTAATGAAAAACTGTTTTTT	CATGFGQSNEKLFF
many	.	TRBV20-1	TRBJ2-5	TGCAGTGCTCTGAGAGGAGAGACCCAGTACTTC	CSALRGETQYF
.	.	TRBV7-6	TRBJ1-1	TGTGCCAGCAGTCCCGGCGGACAACAGGGCACTGAAGCTTTCTTT	CASSPGGQQGTEAFF
many	.	TRBV5-1	TRBJ2-4	TGCGCCAGCAGCGGAGGGGCCAAAAACATTCAGTACTTC	CASSGGAKNIQYF